Below are 19 T cell receptor beta chains sequenced from a single sample in a study of shared T cell receptors in the human thymus. Data came from immunoSEQ multiplex PCR; TCRdb stores just in-frame clones and leaves some out. The sample holds hundreds of thousands of clones, about 89% seen once. These same data were also listed under a study on human thymus T cells.

The sequenced material came from thymocytes. These TCRs come from a boy in the first two years of life with a congenital heart defect.

This clone was seen a single time. The rearrangement links TRBV4-2 to TRBJ1-2, with 7 bases that match TRBD1. Germline trimming cut 0 bases from V and 0 bases from J; bases unmatched to any gene: 4. The germline V gene encodes CDR1 LGHNA and CDR2 YNFKEQ. This CDR3 has 16 amino acids. CDR3 bases: TGTGCCAGCAGCCAAGAACAGGGGATATCTAACTATGGCTACACCTTC. Residues: CASSQEQGISNYGYTF.

The chain recombines TRBV28 with TRBJ2-1, with a tentative D call TRBD1 (6 bases). The germline V gene has CDR1 MDHEN and CDR2 SYDVKM. V was cut by 3 bases and J by 4 bases, with 19 bases left in between. This CDR3 is built from 17 residues. The CDR3 nucleotides are TGTGCCAGCAGTTTCCTTAGACAGGCATTGTTGTACAATGAGCAGTTCTTC. Amino acid sequence: CASSFLRQALLYNEQFF. The variable domain in full, with the rest retrieved from reference TRBV28 and TRBJ2-1, is DVKVTQSSRYLVKRTGEKVFLECVQDMDHENMFWYRQDPGLGLRLIYFSYDVKMKEKGDIPEGYSVSREKKERFSLILESASTNQTSMYLCASSFLRQALLYNEQFFGPGTRLTVL.

This clone appeared a few times. V usage is TRBV29-1 and J usage is TRBJ2-3, with 7 bases lining up with TRBD2. V lost 3 bases and J lost 2; bases outside the gene matches: 8. Looked up from germline, CDR1 is SQVTM and CDR2 is ANQGSEA. CDR3 length equals 15 residues. CDR3 loop: CSVDPRLADTDTQYF. CDR3 DNA sequence: TGCAGCGTTGATCCTCGCCTAGCGGACACAGATACGCAGTATTTT.

The chain is built from TRBV30 and TRBJ2-7, with 9 positions matching TRBD1. V trimming: 0 bases; J trimming: 3 bases; junction bases outside the gene matches: 3. The CDR3 consists of 14 residues. Germline CDR1 and CDR2: GTSNPN and SVGIG (reference sequence). This CDR3 reads CAWSVTGGVYEQYF. For the CDR3, the DNA is TGTGCCTGGAGTGTGACAGGGGGGGTCTACGAGCAGTACTTC. Complete variable domain (other parts from reference TRBV30 and TRBJ2-7): SQTIHQWPATLVQPVGSPLSLECTVEGTSNPNLYWYRQAAGRGLQLLFYSVGIGQISSEVPQNLSASRPQDRQFILSSKKLLLSDSGFYLCAWSVTGGVYEQYFGPGTRLTVT.

The chain employs TRBV4-1 and TRBJ2-1; TRBD2 aligns across 16 bases. The germline CDR1 and CDR2 sequences are MGHRA and YSYEKL. This CDR3 is 20 amino acids long. J gave up 1 base and V 4 bases, and 10 bases lay outside the gene matches. The CDR3 coding sequence is TGCGCCAGCAGCCGACCACCCGGGACTAGCGGGGGGGGGTCCTACAATGAGCAGTTCTTC. Amino acid sequence: CASSRPPGTSGGGSYNEQFF.

V gene TRBV5-5 combines with J gene TRBJ2-5, with D possibly TRBD2 on 5 matching bases. Germline loops: CDR1 SGHKS, CDR2 YYEKEE (reference sequence). The length of the CDR3 is 15 residues. Trimming shortened V by 4 bases and J by 1 base, and 14 bases separated the two germline ends. Here the CDR3 DNA reads TGTGCCAGCAGCCCGGACTCCGAGGCCCAAGAGACCCAGTACTTC. Amino acid sequence: CASSPDSEAQETQYF.

This clone was detected once. The rearrangement links TRBV6-6 to TRBJ2-7; the match to TRBD2 covers 8 bases. The junction had 5 bases not matched to a gene; V was cut back by 5 bases and J by 2 bases. Germline assignment: CDR1 MNHNY and CDR2 SVGAGI (reference sequence). CDR3 size: 14 residues. CDR3 residues: CASSPLAAPYEQYF. DNA for the CDR3: TGTGCCAGCAGTCCACTAGCGGCACCCTACGAGCAGTACTTC.

This chain uses TRBV6-6 with TRBJ2-7, with 7 bases fitting TRBD1. CDR3 length: 16 residues. V was pared by 0 bases and J by 3 bases, with 8 bases of the junction left unmatched. Germline assignment: CDR1 MNHNY and CDR2 SVGAGI (reference sequence). For the CDR3, the DNA is TGTGCCAGCAGTTACTCGGTCCGGGACAGTCTCTACGAGCAGTACTTC. Its translation is CASSYSVRDSLYEQYF.

Here the CDR3 DNA reads TGTGCCAGCAGCCCAGGGCGGTCCCAAACAGTGAACACTGAAGCTTTCTTT. Translating it yields CASSPGRSQTVNTEAFF. The chain is built from TRBV11-2 and TRBJ1-1, with D maybe TRBD1 (5 bases). Per germline, CDR1 SGHAT and CDR2 FQNNGV. The V end lost 5 bases, the J end lost 0 bases, and 19 bases lay between the germline ends. The CDR3 totals 17 residues.

This chain links TRBV5-5 with TRBJ2-7, with 10 bases fitting TRBD1. With 0 bases clipped from V and 6 bases from J, the junction kept 6 bases outside the gene matches. This CDR3 spans 15 amino acids. The germline V gene has CDR1 SGHKS and CDR2 YYEKEE (reference sequence). CDR3 in amino acids: CASSLAGTGDIEQYF. In DNA, the CDR3 is TGTGCCAGCAGCTTGGCCGGGACAGGGGACATCGAGCAGTACTTC.

The chain recombines TRBV5-6 with TRBJ1-2, with TRBD1 as a possible D gene (5 bases). The length of the CDR3 is 17 residues. V lost 0 bases and J 4 bases, leaving 19 bases between the germline ends. Germline CDR1 SGHDT, CDR2 YYEEEE. The CDR3 DNA follows: TGTGCCAGCAGCTTGGCCTCAACAGGTGGGGGAGGCTATGGCTACACCTTC. This sequence encodes CASSLASTGGGGYGYTF.

The chain uses TRBV5-1 and TRBJ1-4; D is ambiguous. Germline lookup yields CDR1 SGHRS and CDR2 YFSETQ. CDR3 length: 13 amino acids. V was pared by 0 bases and J by 5 bases, with 5 bases between. CDR3 bases: TGCGCCAGCAGCTTGGGGCCGAATGAAAAACTGTTTTTT. This translates into CASSLGPNEKLFF.

This chain links TRBV30 with TRBJ2-2; D perhaps matches TRBD1 (6 bases). Trimming removed 1 base from V and 5 bases from J, with 20 bases in between. The CDR3 is 17 amino acids. Germline CDR1 and CDR2: GTSNPN and SVGIG (reference sequence). CDR3 in DNA: TGTGCCTGGAGTGGGTGGCCGGGACACCGAAGAACCGGGGAGCTGTTTTTT. Residues: CAWSGWPGHRRTGELFF.

The chain joins TRBV7-9 to TRBJ2-7; 8 bases line up with TRBD2. The CDR3 length is 14 residues. Germline V gene lookup returns CDR1 SEHNR and CDR2 FQNEAQ (reference sequence). V shed 2 bases, J shed 2 bases, and the junction held 2 bases outside the gene matches. The CDR3 loop is CASSLSGSPYEQYF. Written as DNA, the CDR3 is TGTGCCAGCAGCTTAAGCGGGAGTCCCTACGAGCAGTACTTC. The full variable domain, rest sourced from reference TRBV7-9 and TRBJ2-7, is DTGVSQNPRHKITKRGQNVTFRCDPISEHNRLYWYRQTLGQGPEFLTYFQNEAQLEKSRLLSDRFSAERPKGSFSTLEIQRTEQGDSAMYLCASSLSGSPYEQYFGPGTRLTVT.

This sequence joins TRBV7-9 and TRBJ1-3; D gene ambiguous. CDR1 is SEHNR and CDR2 is FQNEAQ in the germline V gene (reference sequence). The CDR3 is 15 residues long. The ends were cut back, 8 bases at V and 0 bases at J, with 14 bases in the middle. CDR3 nucleotide sequence: TGTGCCAGCTCGACGAAAGCGGGCTCTGGAAACACCATATATTTT. This encodes CASSTKAGSGNTIYF. Complete variable domain (other parts from reference TRBV7-9 and TRBJ1-3): DTGVSQNPRHKITKRGQNVTFRCDPISEHNRLYWYRQTLGQGPEFLTYFQNEAQLEKSRLLSDRFSAERPKGSFSTLEIQRTEQGDSAMYLCASSTKAGSGNTIYFGEGSWLTVV.

The chain joins TRBV29-1 to TRBJ2-7; the match to TRBD1 covers 10 bases. Germline CDR1 and CDR2: SQVTM and ANQGSEA. This CDR3 spans 13 amino acids. The V and J ends lost 5 bases and 4 bases, in that order; junction bases with no gene match: 5. DNA for the CDR3: TGCAGCGTTCGGACAGGGGGGTTATACGAGCAGTACTTC. Translating it yields CSVRTGGLYEQYF.

This clone occurred once. The rearrangement joins TRBV15 to TRBJ1-1; D might be TRBD1 (6 bases). V was clipped by 4 bases and J by 7 bases, with 10 bases between them. The CDR3 sequence is 12 residues long. Germline CDR1 is LNHNV and CDR2 is YYDKDF (reference sequence). The CDR3: CATSTTDSEAFF. CDR3 nucleotides: TGTGCCACCAGCACGACGGACAGTGAAGCTTTCTTT.

V gene TRBV11-3 combines with J gene TRBJ2-5; TRBD1 matches at 7 bases. With V trimmed by 5 bases and J by 0 bases, 9 bases remained unmatched. The germline gives CDR1 SGHNT, CDR2 YENEEA. The CDR3 has 16 residues. For the CDR3, the DNA is TGTGCCAGCAGCACCGCGGCCGGGACAGACCAAGAGACCCAGTACTTC. Translated, it gives CASSTAAGTDQETQYF.

The chain is built from TRBV6-5 and TRBJ2-7, with D hard to call. V lost 3 bases and J 0 bases, leaving 12 bases between the germline ends. The CDR3 length is 15 residues. Germline assignment: CDR1 MNHEY and CDR2 SVGAGI. The CDR3 region has the DNA TGTGCCAGCAGTTATTATCCAAAAGCCTCCTACGAGCAGTACTTC. This codes for CASSYYPKASYEQYF.